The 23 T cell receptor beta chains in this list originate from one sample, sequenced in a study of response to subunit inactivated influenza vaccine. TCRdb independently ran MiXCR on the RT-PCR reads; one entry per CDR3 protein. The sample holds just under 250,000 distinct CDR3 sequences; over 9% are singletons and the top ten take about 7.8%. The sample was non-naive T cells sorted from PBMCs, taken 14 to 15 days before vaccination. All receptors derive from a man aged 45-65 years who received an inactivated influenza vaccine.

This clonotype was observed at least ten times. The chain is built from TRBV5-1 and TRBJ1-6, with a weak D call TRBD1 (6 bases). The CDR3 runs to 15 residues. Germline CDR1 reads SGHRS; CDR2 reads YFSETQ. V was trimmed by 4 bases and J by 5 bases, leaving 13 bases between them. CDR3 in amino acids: CASSATGQNNSPLHF. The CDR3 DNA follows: TGCGCCAGCAGCGCCACTGGACAGAATAATTCACCCCTCCACTTT.

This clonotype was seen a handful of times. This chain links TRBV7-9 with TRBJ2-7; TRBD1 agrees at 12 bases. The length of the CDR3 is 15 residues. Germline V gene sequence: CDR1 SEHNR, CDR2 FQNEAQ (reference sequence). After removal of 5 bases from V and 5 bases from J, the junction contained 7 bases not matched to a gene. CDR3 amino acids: CASSTPGQGANEQYF. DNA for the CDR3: TGTGCCAGCAGCACCCCGGGACAGGGGGCTAACGAGCAGTACTTC.

The CDR3 DNA reads as TGTGCCAGCAGTCCAGGCGCGCACAATGAGCAGTTCTTC. It translates to CASSPGAHNEQFF. The chain couples TRBV7-9 to TRBJ2-1; D is undetermined. The V and J ends lost 6 bases and 5 bases respectively, with 11 bases between them. Germline CDR1 SEHNR, CDR2 FQNEAQ (reference sequence). This CDR3 contains 13 residues.

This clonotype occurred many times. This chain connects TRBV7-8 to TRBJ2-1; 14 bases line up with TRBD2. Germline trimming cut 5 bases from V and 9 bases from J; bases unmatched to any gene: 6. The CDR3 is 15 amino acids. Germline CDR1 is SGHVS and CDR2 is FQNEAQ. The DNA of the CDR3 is TGTGCCAGCAGCCCGGGGGGACTAGCGGGAGTTGAGCAGTTCTTC. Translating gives CASSPGGLAGVEQFF. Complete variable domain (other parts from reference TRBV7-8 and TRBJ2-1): GAGVSQSPRYKVAKRGQDVALRCDPISGHVSLFWYQQALGQGPEFLTYFQNEAQLDKSGLPSDRFFAERPEGSVSTLKIQRTQQEDSAVYLCASSPGGLAGVEQFFGPGTRLTVL.

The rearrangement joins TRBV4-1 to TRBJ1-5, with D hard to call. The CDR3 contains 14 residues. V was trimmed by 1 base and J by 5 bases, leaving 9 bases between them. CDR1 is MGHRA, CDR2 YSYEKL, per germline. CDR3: CASSQVSRDQPQHF. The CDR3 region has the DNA TGCGCCAGCAGCCAAGTCTCCCGTGATCAGCCCCAGCATTTT.

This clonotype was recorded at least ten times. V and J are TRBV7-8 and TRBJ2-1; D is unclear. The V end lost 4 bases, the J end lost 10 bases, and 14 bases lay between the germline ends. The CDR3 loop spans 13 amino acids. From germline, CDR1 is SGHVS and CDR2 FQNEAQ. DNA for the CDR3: TGTGCCAGCAGCTCCGGCGTGATAATGGAGCAGTTCTTC. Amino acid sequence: CASSSGVIMEQFF.

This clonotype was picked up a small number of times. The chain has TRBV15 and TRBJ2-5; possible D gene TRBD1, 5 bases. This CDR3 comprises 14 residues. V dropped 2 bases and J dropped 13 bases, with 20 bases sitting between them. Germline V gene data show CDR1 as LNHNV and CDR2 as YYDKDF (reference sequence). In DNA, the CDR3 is TGTGCCACCAGCAGATCAGACCGGGCCACAGGAGTGTACTTC. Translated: CATSRSDRATGVYF.

The CDR3 coding sequence is TGTGCCAGCAGTAATTTGCTGGGCCATGAGCAGTTCTTC. Translation: CASSNLLGHEQFF. This sequence joins TRBV9 and TRBJ2-1; no clear D. CDR1 is SGDLS, CDR2 YYNGEE, per germline. CDR3 length equals 13 residues. Trimming pared 5 bases from V and 8 bases from J, leaving 14 bases between.

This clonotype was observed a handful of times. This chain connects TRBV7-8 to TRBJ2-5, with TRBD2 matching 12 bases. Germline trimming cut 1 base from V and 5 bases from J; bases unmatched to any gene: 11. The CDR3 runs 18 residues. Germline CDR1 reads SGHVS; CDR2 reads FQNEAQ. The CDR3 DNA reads TGTGCCAGCAGCTTAGTAGGGGGAACTAGCGGGAGGCTTGAGACCCAGTACTTC. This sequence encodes CASSLVGGTSGRLETQYF. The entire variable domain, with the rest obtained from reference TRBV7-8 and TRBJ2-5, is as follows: GAGVSQSPRYKVAKRGQDVALRCDPISGHVSLFWYQQALGQGPEFLTYFQNEAQLDKSGLPSDRFFAERPEGSVSTLKIQRTQQEDSAVYLCASSLVGGTSGRLETQYFGPGTRLLVL.

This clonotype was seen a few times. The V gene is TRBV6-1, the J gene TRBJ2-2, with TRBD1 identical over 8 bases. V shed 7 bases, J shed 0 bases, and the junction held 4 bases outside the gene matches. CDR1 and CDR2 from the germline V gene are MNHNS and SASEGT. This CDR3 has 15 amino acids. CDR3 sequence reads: CASKSTGANTGELFF. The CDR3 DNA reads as TGTGCCAGCAAATCGACAGGGGCGAACACCGGGGAGCTGTTTTTT.

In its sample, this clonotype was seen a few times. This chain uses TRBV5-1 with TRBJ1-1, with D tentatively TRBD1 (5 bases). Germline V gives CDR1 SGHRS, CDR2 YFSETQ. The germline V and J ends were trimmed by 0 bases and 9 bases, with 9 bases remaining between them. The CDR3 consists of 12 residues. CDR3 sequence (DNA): TGCGCCAGCAGCTTGGGATGGGGGAAAGCTTTCTTT. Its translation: CASSLGWGKAFF.

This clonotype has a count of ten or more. In DNA form, the CDR3 reads TGCGCCAGCAGCGACGGGGATAACACCGGGGAGCTGTTTTTT. Translating it yields CASSDGDNTGELFF. The V and J genes are TRBV5-1 and TRBJ2-2; TRBD2 might be the D (5 bases). Germline V gene lookup returns CDR1 SGHRS and CDR2 YFSETQ. This CDR3 contains 14 residues. Trimming pared 4 bases from V and 2 bases from J, leaving 9 bases between. The variable domain in full, with the rest retrieved from reference TRBV5-1 and TRBJ2-2, is KAGVTQTPRYLIKTRGQQVTLSCSPISGHRSVSWYQQTPGQGLQFLFEYFSETQRNKGNFPGRFSGRQFSNSRSEMNVSTLELGDSALYLCASSDGDNTGELFFGEGSRLTVL.

In DNA form, the CDR3 reads TGTGCCATAGGGATCGGGGGAGCTAGCACAGATACGCAGTATTTT. The encoded protein is CAIGIGGASTDTQYF. The rearrangement uses TRBV30 and TRBJ2-3, with a possible D match to TRBD2 (6 bases). The CDR3 totals 15 residues. Germline values: CDR1 GTSNPN, CDR2 SVGIG (reference sequence). V gave up 8 bases and J gave up 0 bases, with 18 bases separating them.

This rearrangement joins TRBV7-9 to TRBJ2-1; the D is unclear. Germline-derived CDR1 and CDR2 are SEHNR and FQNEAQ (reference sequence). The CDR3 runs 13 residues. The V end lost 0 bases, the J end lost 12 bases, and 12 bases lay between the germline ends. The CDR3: CASSLAKALGQFF. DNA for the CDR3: TGTGCCAGCAGCTTAGCTAAGGCGCTTGGGCAGTTCTTC. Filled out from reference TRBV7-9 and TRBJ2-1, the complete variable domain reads DTGVSQNPRHKITKRGQNVTFRCDPISEHNRLYWYRQTLGQGPEFLTYFQNEAQLEKSRLLSDRFSAERPKGSFSTLEIQRTEQGDSAMYLCASSLAKALGQFFGPGTRLTVL.

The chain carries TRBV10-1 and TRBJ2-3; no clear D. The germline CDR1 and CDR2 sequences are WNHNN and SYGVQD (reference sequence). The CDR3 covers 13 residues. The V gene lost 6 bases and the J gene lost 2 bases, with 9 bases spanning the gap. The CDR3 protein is CASRDGYTDTQYF. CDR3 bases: TGCGCCAGCAGGGATGGGTACACAGATACGCAGTATTTT.

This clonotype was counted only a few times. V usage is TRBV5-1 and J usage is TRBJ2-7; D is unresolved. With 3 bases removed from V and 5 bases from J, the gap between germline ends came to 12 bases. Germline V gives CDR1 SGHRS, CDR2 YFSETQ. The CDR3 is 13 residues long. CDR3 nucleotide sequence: TGCGCCAGCAGCTCCCCTACGTGGGACGAGCAGTACTTC. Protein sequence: CASSSPTWDEQYF.

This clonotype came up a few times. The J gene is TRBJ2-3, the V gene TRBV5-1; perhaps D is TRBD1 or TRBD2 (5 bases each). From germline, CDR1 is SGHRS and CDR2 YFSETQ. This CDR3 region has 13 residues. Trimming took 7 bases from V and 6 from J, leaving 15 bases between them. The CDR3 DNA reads TGCGCCAGCTGCGTACTGGGGGAGGATACGCAGTATTTT. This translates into CASCVLGEDTQYF.

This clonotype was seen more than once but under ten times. This CDR3 is CASSSHGGRLGYTF. The CDR3 DNA is TGTGCCAGCAGCTCCCACGGGGGAAGGCTGGGCTACACCTTC. The V call is TRBV7-2, the J call TRBJ1-2, with D possibly matching TRBD1 (5 bases). Looked up from germline, CDR1 is SGHTA and CDR2 is FQGNSA. The CDR3 consists of 14 residues. Trimming removed 4 bases from V and 8 bases from J, with 17 bases in between.

The CDR3 loop reads CSASTGTWGNSPLHF. The CDR3 nucleotides read TGCAGTGCTAGCACAGGGACGTGGGGTAATTCACCCCTCCACTTT. The chain employs TRBV20-1 and TRBJ1-6; D may be TRBD1 (6 bases). The CDR3 sequence is 15 residues long. Germline CDR1 reads DFQATT; CDR2 reads SNEGSKA (reference sequence). Trimming took 3 bases from V and 6 from J, leaving 15 bases between them.

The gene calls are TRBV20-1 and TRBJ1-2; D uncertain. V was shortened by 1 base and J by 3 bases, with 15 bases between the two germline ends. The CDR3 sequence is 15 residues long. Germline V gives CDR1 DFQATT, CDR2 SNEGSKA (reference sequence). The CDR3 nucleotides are TGCAGTGCTAGAGGATCCGGGATGGGTTACTATGGCTACACCTTC. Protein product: CSARGSGMGYYGYTF.

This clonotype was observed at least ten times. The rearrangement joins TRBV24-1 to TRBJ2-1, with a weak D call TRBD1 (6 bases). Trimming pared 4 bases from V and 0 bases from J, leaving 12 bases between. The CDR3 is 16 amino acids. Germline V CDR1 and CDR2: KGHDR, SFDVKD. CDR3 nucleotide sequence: TGTGCCACCAGTGACCAGAGGACAGCCTCCTACAATGAGCAGTTCTTC. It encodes CATSDQRTASYNEQFF.

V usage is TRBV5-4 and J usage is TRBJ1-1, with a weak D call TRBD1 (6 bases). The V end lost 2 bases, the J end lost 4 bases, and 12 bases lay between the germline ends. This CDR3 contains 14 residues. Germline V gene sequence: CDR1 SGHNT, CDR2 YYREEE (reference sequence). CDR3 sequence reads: CASSFGTWGTEAFF. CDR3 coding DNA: TGTGCCAGCAGCTTTGGGACATGGGGCACTGAAGCTTTCTTT. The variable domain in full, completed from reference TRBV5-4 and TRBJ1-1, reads ETGVTQSPTHLIKTRGQQVTLRCSSQSGHNTVSWYQQALGQGPQFIFQYYREEENGRGNFPPRFSGLQFPNYSSELNVNALELDDSALYLCASSFGTWGTEAFFGQGTRLTVV.

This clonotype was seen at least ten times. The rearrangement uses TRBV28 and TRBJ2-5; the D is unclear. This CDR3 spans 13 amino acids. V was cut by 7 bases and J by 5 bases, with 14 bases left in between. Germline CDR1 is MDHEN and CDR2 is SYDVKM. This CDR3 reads CASNQFGGETQYF. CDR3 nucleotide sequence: TGTGCCAGCAACCAGTTCGGTGGGGAGACCCAGTACTTC.